The present T cell receptor (beta chain) was sequenced within a study of blood T cells in healthy people across ages. For the study at large: The capture of about one barcoded beta molecule per two T cells was achieved by template switching. Study results and limitations: Per-million-T-cell TCR beta diversity fell roughly linearly with age.

Next came a second PCR, run for about 7 to 12 cycles, which used a sample-barcoded 5' primer along with a J-beta primer mix. Every cDNA molecule carried a tag from a template-switch adaptor bearing 12 random nucleotides. A single record per CDR3 protein comes from TCRdb applying MiXCR to the 5' RACE reads. The sample has 1.6 million or so distinct CDR3 sequences, 30% to 40% seen once. This clonotype was counted only a few times. Its target is unknown. The CDR3 extends over 15 amino acids. The germline CDR1 and CDR2 sequences are MGHRA and YSYEKL. The J segment lost 4 bases and the V segment lost 5 bases, leaving 5 bases of the junction unmatched. Donors were systemically healthy Caucasian individuals from Russia aged about 6 to 95 years.

The chain joins TRBV4-1 to TRBJ2-7; 13 bases fit TRBD2. Specimen: blood. The sequence derives from a woman aged 30 to 39 in good health. CDR3 loop: CASSIGLAGDYEQYF. The CDR3 DNA reads as TGCGCCAGCAGCATCGGACTAGCGGGAGATTACGAGCAGTACTTC.